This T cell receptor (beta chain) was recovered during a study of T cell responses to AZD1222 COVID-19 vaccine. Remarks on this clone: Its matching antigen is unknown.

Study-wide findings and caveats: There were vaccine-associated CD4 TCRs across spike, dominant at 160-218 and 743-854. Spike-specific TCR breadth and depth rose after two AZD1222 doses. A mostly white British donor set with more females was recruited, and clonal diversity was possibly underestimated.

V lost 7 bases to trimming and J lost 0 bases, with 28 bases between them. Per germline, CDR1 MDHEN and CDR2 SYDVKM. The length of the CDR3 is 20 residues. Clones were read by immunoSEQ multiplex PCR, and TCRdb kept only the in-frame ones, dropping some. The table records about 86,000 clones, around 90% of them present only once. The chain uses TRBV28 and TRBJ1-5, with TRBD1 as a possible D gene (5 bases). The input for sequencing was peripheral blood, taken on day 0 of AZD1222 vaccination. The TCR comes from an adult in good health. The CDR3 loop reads CASTSVQGTRSWDSNQPQHF. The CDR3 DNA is TGTGCCAGCACCTCGGTCCAGGGCACGCGCAGTTGGGATAGCAATCAGCCCCAGCATTTT.